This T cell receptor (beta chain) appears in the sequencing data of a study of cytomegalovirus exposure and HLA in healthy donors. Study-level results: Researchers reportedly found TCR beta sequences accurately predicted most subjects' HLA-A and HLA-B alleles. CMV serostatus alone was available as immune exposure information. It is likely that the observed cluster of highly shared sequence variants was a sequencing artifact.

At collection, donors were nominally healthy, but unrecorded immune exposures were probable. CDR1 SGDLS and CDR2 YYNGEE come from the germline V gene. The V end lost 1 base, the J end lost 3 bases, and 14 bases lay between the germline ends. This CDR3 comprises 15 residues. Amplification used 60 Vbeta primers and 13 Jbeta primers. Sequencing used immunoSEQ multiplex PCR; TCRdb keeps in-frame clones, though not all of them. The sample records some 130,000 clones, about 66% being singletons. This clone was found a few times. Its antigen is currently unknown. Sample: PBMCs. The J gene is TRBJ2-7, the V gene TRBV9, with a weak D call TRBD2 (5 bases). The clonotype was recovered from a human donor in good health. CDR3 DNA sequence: TGTGCCAGCAGCGTAACGGCGAGCCGGGGCTACGAGCAGTACTTC. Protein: CASSVTASRGYEQYF.